These T cell receptor beta chains were read from a single sample in a study of vaccination effects on CD4 cells after COVID-19. The data were produced by immunoSEQ multiplex PCR, yet TCRdb's version contains in-frame clones alone and is incomplete. This table holds roughly 48,000 clones, about 67% found once. No antigen is known for these receptors. Material: CD4+ T cells from PBMCs cultured without peptide, obtained before COVID-19 vaccination. These receptors were collected from a human donor who received a COVID-19 vaccine. CDR3s include the opening cysteine and the closing phenylalanine or tryptophan. The D gene is left open where the match is weak. Where a row states a size, it is once, few, many or the class of an expanded clone; other rows omit it.

j_call	d_call	v_call	clone_size	cdr3_aa	cdr3_nt
TRBJ2-6	.	TRBV20-1	.	CSASQTGGGSGANVLTF	TGCAGTGCTAGTCAAACAGGGGGGGGATCTGGGGCCAACGTCCTGACTTTC
TRBJ2-1	TRBD2	TRBV3-1/TRBV3-2	.	CASSPPGRLANEQFF	TGTGCCAGCAGCCCCCCGGGCCGACTAGCCAATGAGCAGTTCTTC
TRBJ2-1	.	TRBV9	.	CASSVGGWGEQFF	TGTGCCAGCAGCGTAGGTGGATGGGGAGAGCAGTTCTTC
TRBJ1-1	.	TRBV3-1/TRBV3-2	.	CASRNNGGNTEAFF	TGTGCCAGCAGAAACAATGGAGGGAACACTGAAGCTTTCTTT
TRBJ1-6	.	TRBV11-3	few	CASSLGGDNSPLHF	TGTGCCAGCAGCTTAGGGGGGGATAATTCACCCCTCCACTTT
TRBJ2-3	TRBD2	TRBV5-4	few	CASSLAGGAGTDTQYF	TGTGCCAGCAGCTTGGCCGGGGGGGCCGGCACAGATACGCAGTATTTT
TRBJ1-2	TRBD1	TRBV2	.	CASRGTGANYGYTF	TGTGCCAGCAGAGGGACAGGAGCTAACTATGGCTACACCTTC
TRBJ2-1	TRBD2	TRBV18	.	CASSIGTSGNNEQFF	TGTGCCAGCTCAATCGGGACTAGCGGAAACAATGAGCAGTTCTTC
TRBJ1-2	TRBD1	TRBV19	few	CASSFSDRGRGGYTF	TGTGCCAGTAGTTTCTCGGACAGGGGGCGCGGAGGCTACACCTTC
TRBJ1-3	.	TRBV19	.	CATSQEGYGNTIYF	TGTGCCACTTCCCAGGAGGGGTATGGAAACACCATATATTTT
TRBJ2-1	.	TRBV6-6	.	CASTSGGGAYNEQFF	TGTGCCAGCACTTCTGGGGGAGGCGCCTACAATGAGCAGTTCTTC
TRBJ2-7	.	TRBV4-2	.	CASSQDRWRGATYEQYF	TGTGCCAGCAGCCAAGATAGATGGAGGGGCGCCACCTACGAGCAGTACTTC
TRBJ1-6	.	TRBV6-5	.	CASSYSSRGGNSPLHF	TGTGCCAGCAGTTACTCGAGTAGGGGGGGCAATTCACCCCTCCACTTT
TRBJ2-2	.	TRBV9	.	CASSVGHGELFF	TGTGCCAGCAGCGTAGGACACGGGGAGCTGTTTTTT
TRBJ1-1	.	TRBV6-6	few	CASSAPGTTEAFF	TGTGCCAGCAGTGCCCCAGGGACCACTGAAGCTTTCTTT
TRBJ1-2	TRBD1	TRBV30	.	CAFPGQGSSGGYTF	TGTGCCTTCCCGGGACAGGGTTCCTCGGGCGGCTACACCTTC
TRBJ1-5	.	TRBV12-3/TRBV12-4	.	CASSDGSNQPQHF	TGTGCCAGCAGTGATGGAAGCAATCAGCCCCAGCATTTT
TRBJ1-6	.	TRBV21-1	once	CASSADRAYNSPLHF	TGTGCCAGCAGCGCAGACAGGGCCTATAATTCACCCCTCCACTTT
TRBJ1-2	.	TRBV28	.	CASSGGGLTLYGYTF	TGTGCCAGCAGTGGGGGGGGGCTTACCCTCTATGGCTACACCTTC
TRBJ2-2	.	TRBV4-1	.	CASSYRGRNTGELFF	TGCGCCAGCAGCTATAGAGGCAGGAACACCGGGGAGCTGTTTTTT
TRBJ1-1	TRBD1	TRBV25-1	.	CASSEGYRGDTEAFF	TGTGCCAGCAGTGAGGGATACAGGGGGGACACTGAAGCTTTCTTT
TRBJ2-1	TRBD2	TRBV5-1	.	CASSSIAGISYNEQFF	TGCGCCAGCAGCTCAATAGCGGGAATATCCTACAATGAGCAGTTCTTC
TRBJ2-7	.	TRBV18	.	CASSPRQGAAEQYF	TGTGCCAGCTCACCACGGCAGGGTGCTGCCGAGCAGTACTTC
TRBJ1-5	TRBD1	TRBV6-2/TRBV6-3	.	CASSQGGSNQPQHF	TGTGCCAGCAGTCAGGGGGGTAGCAATCAGCCCCAGCATTTT
TRBJ1-1	.	TRBV5-6	.	CASSVGQINTEAFF	TGTGCCAGCAGCGTGGGACAAATAAACACTGAAGCTTTCTTT
TRBJ2-1	.	TRBV5-1	.	CASTPGQRGNEQFF	TGCGCCAGCACCCCGGGACAACGTGGCAATGAGCAGTTCTTC
TRBJ1-5	.	TRBV21-1	.	CASCCRTGGGNQPQHF	TGTGCCAGCTGCTGCCGGACAGGGGGAGGCAATCAGCCCCAGCATTTT
TRBJ1-2	.	TRBV19	.	CASSDRLGGYTF	TGTGCCAGTAGTGATCGTCTGGGAGGCTACACCTTC
TRBJ2-1	TRBD2	TRBV7-9	.	CASGPYSGGAPNEQFF	TGTGCCAGCGGACCCTATAGCGGGGGGGCCCCCAATGAGCAGTTCTTC
TRBJ2-6	.	TRBV27	.	CASSSGGKSGANVLTF	TGTGCCAGCAGTTCCGGGGGCAAGTCCGGGGCCAACGTCCTGACTTTC
TRBJ1-4	.	TRBV9	once	CASSPSPGEVEKLFF	TGTGCCAGCAGCCCCAGCCCGGGGGAGGTAGAAAAACTGTTTTTT
TRBJ2-3	TRBD2	TRBV15	.	CATRQGGLALTDTQYF	TGTGCCACCAGGCAGGGGGGACTAGCGCTCACAGATACGCAGTATTTT
TRBJ1-1	.	TRBV6-5	few	CASRPGHPNTEAFF	TGTGCCAGCAGGCCGGGACACCCAAACACTGAAGCTTTCTTT
TRBJ2-5	TRBD1	TRBV10-1	.	CASRSRGQETQYF	TGCGCCAGCAGATCCAGGGGGCAAGAGACCCAGTACTTC
TRBJ2-2	.	TRBV18	.	CASSPRTGELFF	TGTGCCAGCTCACCACGGACCGGGGAGCTGTTTTTT
TRBJ1-1	.	TRBV3-1/TRBV3-2	few	CASCGRAKNTEAFF	TGTGCCAGCTGTGGTAGGGCCAAAAACACTGAAGCTTTCTTT
TRBJ1-1	TRBD1	TRBV18	few	CASSPDRGYTEAFF	TGTGCCAGCTCACCAGACAGGGGGTACACTGAAGCTTTCTTT
TRBJ1-2	TRBD1	TRBV4-2	.	CASSQETGGRGGYTF	TGTGCCAGCAGCCAGGAGACAGGGGGCCGCGGTGGCTACACCTTC
TRBJ2-7	.	TRBV28	.	CASSLFGAVYEQYF	TGTGCCAGCAGTTTATTCGGAGCCGTCTACGAGCAGTACTTC
TRBJ2-6	.	TRBV7-9	.	CASSLAGPLANVLTF	TGTGCCAGCAGCTTAGCGGGGCCTTTGGCCAACGTCCTGACTTTC
TRBJ2-7	TRBD2	TRBV2	few	CASRASGGNEQYF	TGTGCCAGCAGGGCGAGCGGGGGGAATGAGCAGTACTTC
TRBJ1-2	TRBD1	TRBV5-1	.	CASSMGQGYGYTF	TGCGCCAGCAGCATGGGACAGGGGTATGGCTACACCTTC